These 15 T cell receptor beta chains were all obtained from the same sample, sequenced in a study of blood T cells in healthy people across ages. A second PCR of 7 to 11 cycles used a sample-barcoded 5' primer and a J-beta primer mix. MiXCR, applied by TCRdb to the 5' RACE reads, yields one record per CDR3 protein. The repertoire holds 550,000 to 600,000 distinct CDR3 sequences, 25% to 30% seen once, with approximately 17% in the top ten. Sequenced sample: blood. Receptors originate from a woman aged 70 to 79 in good health.

The rearrangement joins TRBV2 to TRBJ2-7; D is tentatively TRBD1 or TRBD2 (6 bases each). Trimming left V 9 bases short and J 1 base short, with 16 bases between. The V gene's germline CDR1 is SNHLY and CDR2 FYNNEI. The CDR3 is 14 residues long. The CDR3 is CASQQGGVSYEQYF. The CDR3 nucleotides read TGTGCCAGTCAACAGGGCGGGGTATCCTACGAGCAGTACTTC.

The chain couples TRBV15 to TRBJ1-3; a weak D match, TRBD1 (6 bases). Trimming pared 5 bases from V and 0 bases from J, leaving 8 bases between. The CDR3 loop spans 14 amino acids. Germline lookup yields CDR1 LNHNV and CDR2 YYDKDF (reference sequence). The CDR3 region is CATSRTDSGNTIYF. The CDR3 bases are TGTGCCACCAGCCGGACAGACTCTGGAAACACCATATATTTT.

This clonotype was observed a handful of times. J is TRBJ2-3 and V is TRBV20-1; unclear D gene. CDR1 and CDR2 from the germline V gene are DFQATT and SNEGSKA (reference sequence). V shed 6 bases and J shed 3 bases, with 10 bases lying between them. This CDR3 has 12 amino acids. CDR3 amino acids: CSAFLTTDTQYF. The CDR3 coding sequence is TGCAGTGCGTTTTTAACTACAGATACGCAGTATTTT.

This sequence joins TRBV4-2 and TRBJ1-6, with D perhaps TRBD1 (5 bases). The CDR3 has 16 amino acids. Germline loops: CDR1 LGHNA, CDR2 YNFKEQ. Between the trimmed V and J ends, which lost 0 bases and 10 bases, there was a span of 16 bases. DNA for the CDR3: TGTGCCAGCAGCCAAGAATCCCCGGGGGTTGGCTCACCCCTCCACTTT. This sequence encodes CASSQESPGVGSPLHF.

The chain has TRBV10-3 and TRBJ1-4; 9 bases are a match to TRBD1. Germline V gene lookup returns CDR1 ENHRY and CDR2 SYGVKD. V trimming: 8 bases; J trimming: 4 bases; junction bases outside the gene matches: 5. This CDR3 comprises 14 residues. The CDR3 spells CAIGGTGLNEKLFF. The CDR3, as DNA: TGTGCCATCGGTGGGACAGGGCTTAATGAAAAACTGTTTTTT.

V gene TRBV29-1 combines with J gene TRBJ1-1; D perhaps matches TRBD1 (5 bases). In germline, CDR1 is SQVTM, CDR2 ANQGSEA. The V gene lost 5 bases and the J gene lost 6 bases, with 13 bases spanning the gap. The CDR3 loop spans 12 amino acids. The CDR3 nucleotides read TGCAGCGTTATCCGGGGGAGCGCTGAAGCTTTCTTT. Its protein product is CSVIRGSAEAFF.

The chain joins TRBV7-3 to TRBJ2-5; 8 bases fit TRBD2. CDR1 SGHTA and CDR2 FQGTGA come from the germline V gene. Trimming removed 5 bases from V and 2 bases from J; junction bases left unmatched: 10. The CDR3 consists of 16 residues. The CDR3 region is CASSPHSGAGQETQYF. In nucleotides, the CDR3 is TGTGCCAGCAGCCCTCATAGCGGGGCCGGGCAAGAGACCCAGTACTTC.

The chain joins TRBV20-1 to TRBJ2-7, with 14 bases that match TRBD2. Unmatched junction bases numbered 12, after V lost 1 base and J lost 7 bases. This CDR3 has 17 amino acids. CDR1 is DFQATT and CDR2 is SNEGSKA in the germline V gene (reference sequence). This chain's CDR3 is CSARVVGTSGGPREQYF. The CDR3 nucleotides are TGCAGTGCTAGAGTGGTAGGGACTAGCGGGGGCCCTAGAGAGCAGTACTTC.

This clonotype was detected many times. V is TRBV11-1 and J is TRBJ2-7, with TRBD1 matching 8 bases. Germline-derived CDR1 and CDR2 are SGHAT and FQDESV (reference sequence). The CDR3 contains 15 residues. V shed 2 bases and J 5 bases; nucleotides not matched to a gene: 8. CDR3: CASSLTRQGTHEQYF. The CDR3 region has the DNA TGTGCCAGCAGCTTAACCCGACAGGGGACCCACGAGCAGTACTTC. The complete variable domain, with remaining parts taken from reference TRBV11-1 and TRBJ2-7, reads EAEVAQSPRYKITEKSQAVAFWCDPISGHATLYWYRQILGQGPELLVQFQDESVVDDSQLPKDRFSAERLKGVDSTLKIQPAELGDSAMYLCASSLTRQGTHEQYFGPGTRLTVT.

The chain has TRBV6-6 and TRBJ2-4; D is undetermined. Germline assignment: CDR1 MNHNY and CDR2 SVGAGI (reference sequence). Trimming took off 4 bases at V and 5 bases at J, with 6 bases between the two ends. This CDR3 has 12 amino acids. CDR3 nucleotides: TGTGCCAGCAGTTTAAGGGAAAACATTCAGTACTTC. Translation: CASSLRENIQYF.

The V call is TRBV2, the J call TRBJ2-1; D not certain. Germline V gives CDR1 SNHLY, CDR2 FYNNEI. The length of the CDR3 is 10 residues. Trimming cost V 7 bases and J 7 bases, with 5 bases left between them. CDR3 DNA: TGTGCCAGCAACGGAAATGAGCAGTTCTTC. Its translation is CASNGNEQFF.

The rearrangement joins TRBV6-2 or TRBV6-3 to TRBJ2-1; D is possibly TRBD1 (6 bases). The CDR3 spans 14 residues. With 6 bases removed from V and 3 bases from J, the gap between germline ends came to 12 bases. The germline CDR1 and CDR2 sequences are MNHEY and SVGEGT. CDR3 sequence: CASRADRLYNEQFF. The CDR3 DNA is TGTGCCAGCAGGGCCGACAGGCTCTACAATGAGCAGTTCTTC.

CDR3 loop: CASSPRGGELFF. The CDR3 DNA follows: TGTGCCAGCAGCCCCCGTGGCGGGGAGCTGTTTTTT. The chain is built from TRBV7-3 and TRBJ2-2, with unresolved D. Trimming took 5 bases from V and 7 from J, leaving 8 bases between them. The V gene's germline CDR1 is SGHTA and CDR2 FQGTGA. The CDR3 runs to 12 residues.

The rearrangement uses TRBV4-3 and TRBJ2-7; D may be TRBD1 (5 bases). Germline loops: CDR1 LGHNA, CDR2 YSLEER. The CDR3 is 13 residues long. V lost 3 bases to trimming and J lost 3 bases, with 9 bases between them. The CDR3 region is CASSQERGYEQYF. DNA for the CDR3: TGCGCCAGCAGCCAGGAAAGGGGCTACGAGCAGTACTTC.

Only a few counts were recorded for this clonotype. The rearrangement uses TRBV10-3 and TRBJ1-1, with D possibly being TRBD1 (6 bases). V was shortened by 7 bases and J by 1 base, with 13 bases between the two germline ends. This CDR3 contains 14 residues. Germline-derived CDR1 and CDR2 are ENHRY and SYGVKD. The CDR3 DNA is TGTGCCATCAATAGCGGGACAAAGAACACTGAAGCTTTCTTT. As protein: CAINSGTKNTEAFF.